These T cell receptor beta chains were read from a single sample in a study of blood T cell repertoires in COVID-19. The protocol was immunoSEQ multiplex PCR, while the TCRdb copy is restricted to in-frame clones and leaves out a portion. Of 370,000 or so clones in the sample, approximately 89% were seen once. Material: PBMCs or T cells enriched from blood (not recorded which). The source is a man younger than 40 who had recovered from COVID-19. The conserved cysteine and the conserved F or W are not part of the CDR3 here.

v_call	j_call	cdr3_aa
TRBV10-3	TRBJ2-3	AIRRTGEQDTQY
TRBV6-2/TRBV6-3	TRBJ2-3	ASSYSRGGSDTQY
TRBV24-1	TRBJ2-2	ATSDTTANTGELF
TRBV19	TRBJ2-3	AVGRGGGTDTQY
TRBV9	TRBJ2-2	ASSVAGVTGELF
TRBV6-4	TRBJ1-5	ASSDYPGGQPQH
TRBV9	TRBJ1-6	ASSVAGANSPLH
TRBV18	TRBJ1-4	ASSPLRDRGLYGEKLF
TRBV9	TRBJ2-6	ASSGGISGANVLT
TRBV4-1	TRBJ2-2	ASSQDRGTVMF
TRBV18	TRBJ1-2	ASSQRQGGGYT
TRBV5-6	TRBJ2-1	ASSFGGEQF
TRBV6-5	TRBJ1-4	ASSHRVKVLF